Many counts were recorded for the clone carrying this TCR beta chain. Its antigen is unidentified. This CDR3 is built from 17 residues. V lost 6 bases, J lost 7 bases, and 25 bases lay in between. Germline V gene sequence: CDR1 MNHNY, CDR2 SVGAGI (reference sequence). TCR beta VDJ and CDR3 profiles were obtained from a genomic DNA template. Each CDR3 protein gets one entry after TCRdb re-called the reads with MiXCR. The sample has 400,000 to 500,000 distinct CDR3 sequences, under 80% seen once. The sample belongs to a study of CD8+CD57+ T cells in acquired aplastic anemia. Overall study findings and caveats: Patients and controls turned out to have more than 25 CD8+ CDR3 sequences in common.

The chain links TRBV6-6 to TRBJ1-3, with D tentatively TRBD1 (6 bases). The sequenced sample was sorted CD4+, CD8+, or CD8+CD57+ T cells (not recorded which) from PBMCs. The receptor was isolated from a human donor in good health, serving as a control. The CDR3 here is CASRPTVGGATSNTIYF. CDR3 sequence (DNA): TGTGCCAGCAGACCCACCGTGGGGGGCGCGACGTCGAACACCATATATTTT.